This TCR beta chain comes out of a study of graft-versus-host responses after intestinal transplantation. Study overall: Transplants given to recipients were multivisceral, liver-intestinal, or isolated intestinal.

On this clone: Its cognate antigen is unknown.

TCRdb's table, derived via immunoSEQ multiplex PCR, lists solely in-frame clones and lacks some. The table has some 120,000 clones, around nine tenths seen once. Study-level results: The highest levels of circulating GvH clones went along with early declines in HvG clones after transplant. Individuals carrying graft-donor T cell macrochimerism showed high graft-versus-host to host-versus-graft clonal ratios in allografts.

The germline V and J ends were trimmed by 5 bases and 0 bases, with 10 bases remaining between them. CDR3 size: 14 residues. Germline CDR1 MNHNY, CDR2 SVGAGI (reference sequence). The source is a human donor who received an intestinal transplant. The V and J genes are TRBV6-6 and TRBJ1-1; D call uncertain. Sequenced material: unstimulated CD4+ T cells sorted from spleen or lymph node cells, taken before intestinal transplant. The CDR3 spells CASSPRGMNTEAFF. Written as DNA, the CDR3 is TGTGCCAGCAGTCCCAGAGGGATGAACACTGAAGCTTTCTTT.